This TCR beta chain was identified in a study of blood T cells in healthy people across ages. Points from the study as a whole: Per-million-T-cell TCR beta diversity fell roughly linearly with age.

This clonotype showed up just a few times. Its antigen is unknown. CDR1 is SNHLY, CDR2 FYNNEI, per germline. The V and J ends lost 6 bases and 6 bases, in that order; junction bases with no gene match: 6. The CDR3 has 13 amino acids. A sample-barcoded 5' primer and a J-beta primer mix were used in a second PCR of roughly 6 to 12 cycles. Each cDNA molecule was tagged by a template-switch adaptor that had 12 random nucleotides. TCRdb re-called the 5' RACE reads with MiXCR, one entry per CDR3 protein. The sample lists about 770,000 distinct CDR3 sequences, about 42% seen once, with around 21% in the top ten.

Sequences were obtained from blood. The rearrangement joins TRBV2 to TRBJ2-7; 9 bases match TRBD1. This clonotype originated in a man in his 60s in good health. Here the CDR3 reads CASRPGQGREQYF. CDR3 bases: TGTGCCAGCAGGCCAGGACAGGGGCGCGAGCAGTACTTC.